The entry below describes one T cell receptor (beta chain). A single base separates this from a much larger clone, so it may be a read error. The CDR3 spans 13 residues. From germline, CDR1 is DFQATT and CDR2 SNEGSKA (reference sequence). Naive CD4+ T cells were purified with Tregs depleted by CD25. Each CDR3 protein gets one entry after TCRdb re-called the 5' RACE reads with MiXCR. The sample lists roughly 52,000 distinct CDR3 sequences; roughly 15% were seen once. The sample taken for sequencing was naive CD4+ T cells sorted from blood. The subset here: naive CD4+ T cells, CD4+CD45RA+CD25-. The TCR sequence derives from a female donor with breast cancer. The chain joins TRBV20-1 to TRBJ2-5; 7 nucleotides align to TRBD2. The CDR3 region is CNATGGSQETQYF. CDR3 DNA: TGCAATGCTACTGGCGGGAGCCAAGAGACCCAGTACTTC.